These 18 T cell receptor beta chains came from one sample sequenced in a study of post-analysis software for immune sequencing data. Study-level findings and limits: The study found TRBV5-6, TRBV5-1 and TRBV20-1 among five or six TRBV segments more frequent in patients than controls.

Each TCR beta cDNA library carried unique molecular identifiers. TCRdb reprocessed the PCR reads with MiXCR, giving one entry per CDR3 protein. This sample yields under 650,000 distinct CDR3 sequences, of which roughly 45% are seen a single time; under 2% belongs to the top ten. These receptors' antigens are unknown. The specimen sequenced was blood. These TCRs come from a girl aged 5-17 years with multiple sclerosis.

This clonotype was recorded a few times. The V call is TRBV6-4, the J call TRBJ2-1, with 7 bases aligning to TRBD2. The CDR3 runs to 13 residues. Unmatched junction bases numbered 1, after V lost 5 bases and J lost 3 bases. Germline loops: CDR1 MRHNA, CDR2 SNTAGT. The CDR3, as DNA: TGTGCCAGCAGTAGCGGGGACTACAATGAGCAGTTCTTC. This translates into CASSSGDYNEQFF.

This clonotype has just a few counts. J is TRBJ2-7 and V is TRBV7-6, with a weak D call TRBD2 (6 bases). The CDR3 runs 15 residues. CDR1 and CDR2 from the germline V gene are SGHVS and FNYEAQ. With 3 bases removed from V and 2 bases from J, the gap between germline ends came to 14 bases. CDR3 residues: CASSLIASETYEQYF. The CDR3 DNA sequence: TGTGCCAGCAGCTTGATTGCTAGCGAGACCTACGAGCAGTACTTC.

This clonotype occurred a few times. This sequence joins TRBV10-3 and TRBJ1-1; D gene uncertain. The V gene lost 2 bases and the J gene lost 1 base, with 14 bases spanning the gap. Germline V gene sequence: CDR1 ENHRY, CDR2 SYGVKD. This CDR3 has 16 amino acids. Here the CDR3 reads CAISEDYHQKNTEAFF. CDR3 coding DNA: TGTGCCATCAGTGAGGACTACCACCAGAAGAACACTGAAGCTTTCTTT.

The genes are TRBV5-1 and TRBJ1-6; D call uncertain. CDR1 and CDR2 from the germline V gene are SGHRS and YFSETQ. V was pared by 5 bases and J by 6 bases, with 12 bases between. The CDR3 runs 14 residues. The CDR3 is CASSRGRVNSPLHF. In nucleotides, the CDR3 is TGCGCCAGCAGTAGAGGGAGGGTTAATTCACCCCTCCACTTT. Complete variable domain (other parts from reference TRBV5-1 and TRBJ1-6): KAGVTQTPRYLIKTRGQQVTLSCSPISGHRSVSWYQQTPGQGLQFLFEYFSETQRNKGNFPGRFSGRQFSNSRSEMNVSTLELGDSALYLCASSRGRVNSPLHFGNGTRLTVT.

This clonotype was seen many times. CDR3 region: CASSQVNMGLALGETQYF. The CDR3 coding sequence is TGCGCCAGCAGCCAAGTTAATATGGGACTAGCATTGGGAGAGACCCAGTACTTC. The chain recombines TRBV4-1 with TRBJ2-5, with TRBD2 identical over 9 bases. Germline-derived CDR1 and CDR2 are MGHRA and YSYEKL. The CDR3 length is 18 residues. V shed 1 base and J 4 bases; nucleotides not matched to a gene: 13.

There are a few counts of this clonotype. The chain recombines TRBV5-1 with TRBJ1-2; 9 bases agree with TRBD1. Unmatched junction bases numbered 7, after V lost 4 bases and J lost 3 bases. The CDR3 spans 15 residues. CDR1 and CDR2 (germline): SGHRS, YFSETQ. The CDR3 here is CASSEATGGHYGYTF. The DNA of the CDR3 is TGCGCCAGCAGCGAGGCGACAGGGGGGCACTATGGCTACACCTTC.

V gene TRBV6-5 combines with J gene TRBJ2-3; 11 bases map to TRBD2. Germline-derived CDR1 and CDR2 are MNHEY and SVGAGI. The CDR3 has 16 amino acids. The V and J ends lost 4 bases and 0 bases, in that order; junction bases with no gene match: 3. The CDR3 DNA follows: TGTGCCAGCAGTTCCCTAGCGGGGGGAAGCACAGATACGCAGTATTTT. Amino acids: CASSSLAGGSTDTQYF.

The chain combines TRBV27 with TRBJ2-7, with D possibly TRBD1 on 5 matching bases. V lost 4 bases and J lost 0, with 7 bases in between. The V gene's germline CDR1 is MNHEY and CDR2 SMNVEV (reference sequence). There are 13 residues in the CDR3. CDR3 DNA: TGTGCCAGCAGTTGGGGCTACTCCTACGAGCAGTACTTC. Translated, it gives CASSWGYSYEQYF.

This chain links TRBV3-1 with TRBJ1-5, with TRBD1 as a possible D gene (5 bases). Germline CDR1 is LGHDT and CDR2 is YNNKEL (reference sequence). This CDR3 has 15 amino acids. Trimming pared 3 bases from V and 4 bases from J, leaving 13 bases between. Here the CDR3 reads CASSHRGEGNQPQHF. The CDR3 DNA is TGTGCCAGCAGCCACCGGGGGGAGGGGAATCAGCCCCAGCATTTT.

In DNA form, the CDR3 reads TGTGCCAGCAGACAGTCCTACAATGAGCAGTTCTTC. Amino acid sequence: CASRQSYNEQFF. The chain recombines TRBV25-1 with TRBJ2-1; D unclear. This CDR3 has 12 residues. With 6 bases removed from V and 1 base from J, the gap between germline ends came to 4 bases. The germline V gene has CDR1 MGHDK and CDR2 SYGVNS.

This clonotype was observed a few times. This chain joins TRBV18 and TRBJ2-1; the match to TRBD2 covers 11 bases. V lost 2 bases, J lost 10 bases, and 4 bases stayed unmatched. Germline values: CDR1 KGHSH, CDR2 LQKENI. The CDR3 runs to 14 residues. The CDR3 is CASSPTSGGLEQFF. For the CDR3, the DNA is TGTGCCAGCTCACCAACTAGCGGGGGTTTGGAGCAGTTCTTC. The entire variable domain, with the rest obtained from reference TRBV18 and TRBJ2-1, is as follows: NAGVMQNPRHLVRRRGQEARLRCSPMKGHSHVYWYRQLPEEGLKFMVYLQKENIIDESGMPKERFSAEFPKEGPSILRIQQVVRGDSAAYFCASSPTSGGLEQFFGPGTRLTVL.

There are a few counts of this clonotype. The chain links TRBV9 to TRBJ2-7, with a possible D match to TRBD2 (6 bases). Trimming shortened V by 2 bases and J by 1 base, and 10 bases separated the two germline ends. In germline, CDR1 is SGDLS, CDR2 YYNGEE. This CDR3 has 14 amino acids. CDR3 sequence: CASSVGGVSYEQYF. CDR3 in DNA: TGTGCCAGCAGCGTTGGAGGGGTGTCCTACGAGCAGTACTTC.

This clonotype was counted many times. V is TRBV20-1 and J is TRBJ2-4; tentative D call: TRBD2 (6 bases). The CDR3 is 14 residues long. Germline V gene data show CDR1 as DFQATT and CDR2 as SNEGSKA (reference sequence). V lost 1 base to trimming and J lost 0 bases, with 7 bases between them. CDR3 coding DNA: TGCAGTGCTAGAGGGAGGGTAGCCAAAAACATTCAGTACTTC. Translating gives CSARGRVAKNIQYF.

This rearrangement joins TRBV2 to TRBJ2-4; no firm D call. CDR3 length: 14 amino acids. V lost 5 bases and J lost 0, with 8 bases in between. Germline V CDR1 and CDR2: SNHLY, FYNNEI. This CDR3 reads CASSFDQAKNIQYF. The CDR3 DNA reads as TGTGCCAGCAGTTTCGACCAAGCCAAAAACATTCAGTACTTC.

The sample holds a few counts of this clonotype. This chain uses TRBV11-2 with TRBJ2-7, with 9 bases identical to TRBD2. The CDR3 runs 16 residues. V gave up 1 base and J gave up 3 bases; unmatched junction bases: 7. CDR1 SGHAT and CDR2 FQNNGV come from the germline V gene. The CDR3 is CASSLVGGRAHYEQYF. DNA for the CDR3: TGTGCCAGCAGCTTAGTTGGCGGGAGGGCCCACTACGAGCAGTACTTC.

The rearrangement joins TRBV6-6 to TRBJ2-1; TRBD1 matches at 9 bases. CDR1 is MNHNY, CDR2 SVGAGI, per germline (reference sequence). The CDR3 is made up of 14 amino acids. J gave up 6 bases and V 4 bases, and 4 bases lay outside the gene matches. The CDR3 sequence is CASSFLDRGNEQFF. The CDR3 bases are TGTGCCAGCAGTTTCCTGGACAGGGGCAATGAGCAGTTCTTC.

The rearrangement links TRBV6-5 to TRBJ2-1; D possibly uses TRBD1 or TRBD2 (5 bases each). CDR1 is MNHEY and CDR2 is SVGAGI in the germline V gene. V lost 2 bases and J 3 bases, leaving 8 bases between the germline ends. The CDR3 runs 14 residues. In DNA, the CDR3 is TGTGCCAGCAGTTACCGGGGCTACTACAATGAGCAGTTCTTC. Its translation: CASSYRGYYNEQFF.

The chain employs TRBV7-9 and TRBJ2-7; 7 positions agree with TRBD1. Germline loops: CDR1 SEHNR, CDR2 FQNEAQ (reference sequence). The CDR3 has 16 residues. V was clipped by 5 bases and J by 3 bases; unmatched bases: 13. Here the CDR3 reads CASSLGDHRGHYEQYF. CDR3 in DNA: TGTGCCAGCAGCCTAGGAGACCACAGGGGCCACTACGAGCAGTACTTC.